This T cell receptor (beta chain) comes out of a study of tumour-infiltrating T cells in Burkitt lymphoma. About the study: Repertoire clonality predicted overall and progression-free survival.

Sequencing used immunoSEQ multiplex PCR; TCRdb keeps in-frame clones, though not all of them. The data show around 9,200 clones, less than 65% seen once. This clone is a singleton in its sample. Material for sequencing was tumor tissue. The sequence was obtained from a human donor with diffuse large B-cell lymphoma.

CDR3 amino acids: CASSLFGPSNQPQHF. CDR3 sequence (DNA): TGTGCCAGCAGTTTATTTGGCCCTAGCAATCAGCCCCAGCATTTT. V usage is TRBV27 and J usage is TRBJ1-5; unclear D gene. Germline V lookup: CDR1 MNHEY, CDR2 SMNVEV (reference sequence). CDR3 size: 15 residues. V dropped 1 base and J dropped 0 bases, with 7 bases sitting between them.